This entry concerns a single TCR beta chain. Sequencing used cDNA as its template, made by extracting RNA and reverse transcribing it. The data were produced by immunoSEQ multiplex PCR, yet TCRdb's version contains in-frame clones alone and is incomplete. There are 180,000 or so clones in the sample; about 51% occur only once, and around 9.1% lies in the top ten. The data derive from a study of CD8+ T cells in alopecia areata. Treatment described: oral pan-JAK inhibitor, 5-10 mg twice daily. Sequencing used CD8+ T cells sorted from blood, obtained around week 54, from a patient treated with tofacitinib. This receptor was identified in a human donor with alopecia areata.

CDR3 nucleotide sequence: TGTGCCAGCAGCTTAGGTCACACTGAAGCTTTCTTT. Amino acids: CASSLGHTEAFF. J is TRBJ1-1 and V is TRBV11-2, with D unresolved. Looked up from germline, CDR1 is SGHAT and CDR2 is FQNNGV. This CDR3 is built from 12 residues. Between the trimmed V and J ends, which lost 1 base and 3 bases, there was a span of 3 bases.